The clone carrying this T cell receptor (beta chain) came up a few times. What it recognizes is unknown. The missing CDR3 end, 3 residues past where the read stops, is filled in from the germline J gene. This sample was included in a study of T cell clonality in common variable immunodeficiency. Findings and caveats of the study: CVID subjects shared fewer TCRbeta clones than healthy controls did. TCRbeta clonality was increased in CVID versus healthy controls. What drives increased CVID clonality needs T cell subpopulation sequencing.

Blood samples were heparinized, about 4.5 to 8 ml per donor. Method: immunoSEQ multiplex PCR; TCRdb's copy keeps in-frame clones and lacks some. This sample carries about 39,000 clones, none of them present only once. Trimming pared 2 bases from V and 0 bases from J, leaving 5 bases between. CDR3 length: 13 residues. Germline V lookup: CDR1 MNHNS, CDR2 SASEGT. The chain couples TRBV6-1 to TRBJ2-7; D not resolved. Sequenced sample: peripheral blood mononuclear cells. The sequence was collected from a person between 18 and 70 years old in good health. CDR3: CASSEQISYEQYF. The CDR3 bases that were read are TGTGCCAGCAGTGAACAGATCTCCTACGAG.